This T cell receptor (beta chain) was obtained from a study of T cell responses to AZD1222 COVID-19 vaccine. Findings and caveats of the study: Donors skewed white British and female; clonal diversity was possibly underestimated.

Remarks on this clone: Its matching antigen is unknown. The junction and the germline gene differ at one end; a read error may be behind it.

Germline lookup yields CDR1 SGHTA and CDR2 FQGNSA. This CDR3 has 13 amino acids. Assay: immunoSEQ multiplex PCR; the TCRdb copy retains only in-frame clones and omits some. The sample yields 65,000 to 75,000 clones, roughly 84% seen once. V usage is TRBV7-2 and J usage is TRBJ1-2; 9 nucleotides line up with TRBD1. Sequencing used peripheral blood, obtained on day 0 of AZD1222 vaccination. This receptor was identified in an adult in good health. The CDR3: CASTLQGAPGYTF. As DNA, the CDR3 is TGTGCCAGCACCTTACAGGGGGCGCCCGGCTACACCTTC.